Below are 2 T cell receptor beta chains sequenced from a single sample in a study of regulatory and conventional T cells in RAG deficiency. The sorted conventional CD4+ T cells were CD25-low and CD127-high, with genomic DNA sequenced. Sequenced by immunoSEQ multiplex PCR; TCRdb stores in-frame clones only, minus some. Here the sample spans 24,000 or so clones, roughly 93% being singletons. These same data were also listed under a study on regulatory T cells. Per that study: The PCR used 52 TRBV and 13 TRBJ primers.

The sequencing input was CD4+ T cells sorted from blood. Receptors originate from a human donor in good health.

The CDR3 sequence: CASSGGGNQPQHF. The CDR3 nucleotides read TGTGCCAGCAGCGGAGGGGGCAATCAGCCCCAGCATTTT. The chain uses TRBV5-6 and TRBJ1-5; possibly TRBD1 for D (5 bases). Trimming took 4 bases from V and 2 from J, leaving 7 bases between them. Germline loops: CDR1 SGHDT, CDR2 YYEEEE. CDR3 length equals 13 residues.

The chain uses TRBV6-5 and TRBJ2-5; 8 positions agree with TRBD2. V was clipped by 4 bases and J by 3 bases; unmatched bases: 7. The CDR3 is 15 residues long. Germline CDR1 and CDR2: MNHEY and SVGAGI. The CDR3 here is CASSLSGGPEETQYF. The CDR3 bases are TGTGCCAGCAGTTTATCGGGAGGGCCGGAAGAGACCCAGTACTTC.